This T cell receptor beta chain was obtained from a study of blood T cell repertoires in COVID-19. The repertoire was sequenced with immunoSEQ multiplex PCR; TCRdb's copy has only in-frame clones and lacks some. The sample includes about 98,000 clones, around 85% of them seen just once. The sequence was obtained from an elderly woman with acute or convalescent COVID-19. Sequencing was performed on peripheral blood.

The CDR3 nucleotides read TGTGCCAGCAGCGGAGGTAGGGGCTACACCTTC. Translating gives CASSGGRGYTF. The genes are TRBV9 and TRBJ1-2; D is ambiguous. Per the germline V gene, CDR1 is SGDLS and CDR2 is YYNGEE. This CDR3 region has 11 residues. V gave up 3 bases and J gave up 8 bases, with 8 bases separating them.